The T cell receptor beta chain under discussion was sequenced for a study of neurological immune-mediated disorders. V was clipped by 0 bases and J by 6 bases; unmatched bases: 2. The CDR3 runs 13 residues. Germline V gene lookup returns CDR1 SGDLS and CDR2 YYNGEE. One entry per CDR3 protein results from TCRdb running MiXCR on the 5' RACE reads. The sample lists under 85,000 distinct CDR3 sequences, 5.2% seen once, with 5.6% in the top ten. This clonotype was seen at least ten times. V gene TRBV9 combines with J gene TRBJ1-1, with 7 bases fitting TRBD1. The receptor's source is a human donor with multiple sclerosis. The donor label of this sample is uncertain. The sample taken for sequencing was PBMCs. The CDR3 nucleotides read TGTGCCAGCAGCGTAGGTCAGGGGGCTGAAGCTTTCTTT. Encoded protein: CASSVGQGAEAFF.